One and the same sample provided the 10 T cell receptor beta chains below, sequenced in a study of shared clonotypes between healthy human individuals. Sequencing was performed with immunoSEQ multiplex PCR; in TCRdb, only in-frame clones are kept and a portion is missing. The sample records fewer than 600,000 clones, roughly three quarters being singletons. The sample consisted of PBMCs. The receptors come from a woman aged 40-49 years in good health. Some clones in this sample may be carry-over from other donors' samples.

This clone was detected only a few times. The chain recombines TRBV14 with TRBJ1-3; 8 bases map to TRBD1. With 6 bases clipped from V and 4 bases from J, the junction kept 11 bases outside the gene matches. The CDR3 sequence is 16 residues long. Germline V gene data show CDR1 as SGHDN and CDR2 as FVKESK. This chain's CDR3 is CASRPQGASSGNTIYF. CDR3 DNA: TGTGCCAGCAGACCTCAGGGGGCTTCGTCCGGAAACACCATATATTTT. The whole variable domain, filled in from reference TRBV14 and TRBJ1-3, reads EAGVTQFPSHSVIEKGQTVTLRCDPISGHDNLYWYRRVMGKEIKFLLHFVKESKQDESGMPNNRFLAERTGGTYSTLKVQPAELEDSGVYFCASRPQGASSGNTIYFGEGSWLTVV.

The rearrangement links TRBV2 to TRBJ2-5, with TRBD2 identical over 11 bases. The J segment lost 2 bases and the V segment lost 5 bases, leaving 4 bases of the junction unmatched. CDR3 size: 15 residues. Per the germline V gene, CDR1 is SNHLY and CDR2 is FYNNEI. The CDR3 DNA sequence: TGTGCCAGCAGTCCCGGGACTAGCGGACAAGAGACCCAGTACTTC. This translates into CASSPGTSGQETQYF.

V is TRBV11-2 and J is TRBJ1-1; TRBD1 agrees at 8 bases. Germline lookup yields CDR1 SGHAT and CDR2 FQNNGV. The CDR3 consists of 15 residues. The trim removed 1 base at V and 2 bases at J, leaving 3 bases unmatched. The CDR3 reads CASSLGDRTNTEAFF. The CDR3, as DNA: TGTGCCAGCAGCTTAGGGGACAGGACAAACACTGAAGCTTTCTTT.

This clone was detected once. The junction and the germline gene differ at one end; a read error may be behind it. The chain has TRBV7-2 and TRBJ2-7; D is possibly TRBD2 (5 bases). Per germline, CDR1 SGHTA and CDR2 FQGNSA. This CDR3 region has 14 residues. DNA of the CDR3: TGTGCCAGCAGCCTAGCCCCCCTGGACTACGAGCAGTACTTC. Encoded protein: CASSLAPLDYEQYF.

This clone is a singleton in its sample. The chain is built from TRBV7-3 and TRBJ2-3; no firm D call. Per the germline V gene, CDR1 is SGHTA and CDR2 is FQGTGA. V was clipped by 5 bases and J by 6 bases, with 12 bases between them. The CDR3 covers 13 residues. The CDR3 bases are TGTGCCAGCAGCCGCTACACTGAGGATACGCAGTATTTT. Translation gives CASSRYTEDTQYF.

Notes on this clone: In the same sample, other DNA sequences code for this CDR3. The J gene is TRBJ2-3, the V gene TRBV7-3; 7 bases fit TRBD2. The CDR3 runs to 15 residues. V gave up 2 bases and J gave up 2 bases; unmatched junction bases: 4. Germline CDR1 is SGHTA and CDR2 is FQGTGA. The CDR3 bases are TGTGCCAGCAGCTTACGCGGGGGAGACACAGATACGCAGTATTTT. The encoded protein is CASSLRGGDTDTQYF.

The chain has TRBV7-2 and TRBJ2-1; D might be TRBD1 or TRBD2, each matching 5 bases. Trimming pared 1 base from V and 10 bases from J, leaving 11 bases between. This CDR3 has 13 residues. Germline V CDR1 and CDR2: SGHTA, FQGNSA. The CDR3 sequence is CASSLVPGREQFF. In nucleotides, the CDR3 is TGTGCCAGCAGCTTAGTTCCGGGACGAGAGCAGTTCTTC. The full variable domain, in which reference TRBV7-2 and TRBJ2-1 provide the parts outside the CDR3, is GAGVSQSPSNKVTEKGKDVELRCDPISGHTALYWYRQSLGQGLEFLIYFQGNSAPDKSGLPSDRFSAERTGGSVSTLTIQRTQQEDSAVYLCASSLVPGREQFFGPGTRLTVL.

CDR3 sequence: CAWSPGLGGNEQFF. In nucleotides, the CDR3 is TGTGCCTGGAGCCCGGGACTAGGTGGCAATGAGCAGTTCTTC. J is TRBJ2-1 and V is TRBV30, with TRBD2 matching over 8 bases. V shed 3 bases and J 6 bases; nucleotides not matched to a gene: 7. The CDR3 is 14 residues long. Germline V gene data show CDR1 as GTSNPN and CDR2 as SVGIG (reference sequence).

The chain links TRBV28 to TRBJ2-5; a weak D match, TRBD1 (7 bases). V was shortened by 6 bases and J by 3 bases, with 17 bases between the two germline ends. The CDR3 length is 15 residues. CDR1 is MDHEN, CDR2 SYDVKM, per germline. Here the CDR3 DNA reads TGTGCCAGCAGCATGGCGGGACAGCCGAAAGAGACCCAGTACTTC. Translation gives CASSMAGQPKETQYF.

V usage is TRBV19 and J usage is TRBJ1-2, with 7 bases aligning to TRBD1. The CDR3 runs to 14 residues. Germline CDR1 reads LNHDA; CDR2 reads SQIVND (reference sequence). V lost 6 bases and J lost 7; bases outside the gene matches: 11. CDR3 sequence (DNA): TGTGCCAGTAGCCGAGGACAGGCCAGGTCTGGCTACACCTTC. Its translation: CASSRGQARSGYTF.